These 28 T cell receptor beta chains came from one sample sequenced in a study of T cell repertoires in cytomegalovirus infection. TCRdb passed the reads through MiXCR, listing each CDR3 protein once. The table shows about 740,000 distinct CDR3 sequences, with about a third occurring only once. The sample taken for sequencing was PBMCs. The receptors here all came from a human donor in good health (CMV status not recorded). Some clones in this sample may be carry-over from other donors' samples.

This clonotype was counted at least ten times. The chain combines TRBV10-3 with TRBJ1-5, with no clear D. CDR1 and CDR2 from the germline V gene are ENHRY and SYGVKD. Trimming removed 0 bases from V and 4 bases from J, with 16 bases in between. This CDR3 has 17 residues. The CDR3 here is CAISESGMGVENQPQHF. The CDR3 DNA follows: TGTGCCATCAGTGAGTCAGGGATGGGCGTAGAGAATCAGCCCCAGCATTTT.

The J gene is TRBJ2-7, the V gene TRBV12-3 or TRBV12-4; D ambiguous. Trimming took 4 bases from V and 2 from J, leaving 15 bases between them. There are 15 residues in the CDR3. The CDR3 DNA reads TGTGCCAGCAGTTCCCGGAGTATTGGGGCCTACGAGCAGTACTTC. Residues: CASSSRSIGAYEQYF.

V is TRBV5-8 and J is TRBJ2-1, with 8 bases fitting TRBD2. This CDR3 has 15 residues. After removal of 2 bases from V and 10 bases from J, the junction contained 11 bases not matched to a gene. Germline CDR1 is SGHTS and CDR2 is YDEGEE. The CDR3 protein is CASSFASGYRGEQFF. For the CDR3, the DNA is TGTGCCAGCAGCTTCGCTAGCGGGTACCGGGGGGAGCAGTTCTTC.

This clonotype was detected only once. This could be a read error, since a much larger clone is one nucleotide away. This chain joins TRBV6-2 or TRBV6-3 and TRBJ1-1; D not certain. The CDR3 runs 12 residues. Per the germline V gene, CDR1 is MNHEY and CDR2 is SVGEGT. This CDR3 is CASSYSKGRAVF. CDR3 bases: TGTGCCAGCAGTTACTCGAAAGGTCGGGCTGTCTTT.

This clonotype turned up a few times. The chain has TRBV6-1 and TRBJ1-2, with 7 bases aligning to TRBD1. Germline CDR1 MNHNS, CDR2 SASEGT. V shed 5 bases, J shed 6 bases, and the junction held 9 bases outside the gene matches. The length of the CDR3 is 14 residues. This CDR3 is CASSYQGGVDGYTF. In DNA, the CDR3 is TGTGCCAGCAGTTATCAGGGGGGGGTGGATGGCTACACCTTC.

The CDR3 DNA reads as TGCGCCAGCAGAGGGGGACAGACCTACACCGGGGAGCTGTTTTTT. It is translated as CASRGGQTYTGELFF. V and J are TRBV5-1 and TRBJ2-2; TRBD1 matches 7 bases. The CDR3 extends over 15 amino acids. Unmatched junction bases numbered 7, after V lost 5 bases and J lost 3 bases. Looked up from germline, CDR1 is SGHRS and CDR2 is YFSETQ.

The CDR3 region is CSAVNRYGSYNEQFF. CDR3 nucleotides: TGCAGTGCAGTGAACAGGTACGGCTCCTACAATGAGCAGTTCTTC. The V and J genes are TRBV20-1 and TRBJ2-1; D possibly corresponds to TRBD1 (5 bases). The CDR3 spans 15 residues. Trimming cost V 6 bases and J 0 bases, with 15 bases left between them. CDR1 is DFQATT and CDR2 is SNEGSKA in the germline V gene (reference sequence).

V and J are TRBV15 and TRBJ2-1; TRBD1 aligns across 7 bases. V gave up 0 bases and J gave up 4 bases; unmatched junction bases: 6. The CDR3 sequence is 16 residues long. Germline CDR1 is LNHNV and CDR2 is YYDKDF (reference sequence). This chain's CDR3 is CATSREGRGKYNEQFF. The CDR3 DNA reads as TGTGCCACCAGCAGAGAGGGCAGGGGGAAATACAATGAGCAGTTCTTC.

Notes on this clonotype: Being one base from a much bigger clone, this may be a read error. This chain connects TRBV7-6 to TRBJ2-4, with D possibly matching TRBD1 (6 bases). This CDR3 contains 17 residues. Germline-derived CDR1 and CDR2 are SGHVS and FNYEAQ. Trimming stripped 5 bases from V and 5 bases from J, with 22 bases between. The CDR3 DNA is TGTGCCAGCAGCCCGAGCAGGGGTGTGGGGACACAAAACATTCAGTACTTC. Residues: CASSPSRGVGTQNIQYF.

This chain uses TRBV5-6 with TRBJ1-2; 9 bases agree with TRBD1. This CDR3 has 20 residues. V trimming: 2 bases; J trimming: 0 bases; junction bases outside the gene matches: 17. Germline lookup yields CDR1 SGHDT and CDR2 YYEEEE. The CDR3 loop is CASSLYNTANRGPANYGYTF. CDR3 DNA sequence: TGTGCCAGCAGCTTATATAATACTGCAAACAGGGGGCCCGCTAACTATGGCTACACCTTC.

V usage is TRBV4-2 and J usage is TRBJ2-1; 10 bases align to TRBD2. CDR1 and CDR2 (germline): LGHNA, YNFKEQ. This CDR3 is 15 amino acids long. The trim removed 0 bases at V and 10 bases at J, leaving 6 bases unmatched. CDR3 sequence: CASSQDERGGQEQFF. CDR3 in DNA: TGTGCCAGCAGCCAAGATGAGCGGGGGGGCCAAGAGCAGTTCTTC.

This clonotype has at least ten counts. The chain carries TRBV7-2 and TRBJ2-1; 8 bases match TRBD2. The CDR3 runs to 14 residues. Trimming removed 7 bases from V and 9 bases from J; junction bases left unmatched: 11. Germline-derived CDR1 and CDR2 are SGHTA and FQGNSA. CDR3 residues: CASKSGGSRTEQFF. The CDR3 nucleotides read TGTGCCAGCAAATCGGGGGGGAGTAGGACTGAGCAGTTCTTC. The complete variable domain, with remaining parts taken from reference TRBV7-2 and TRBJ2-1, reads GAGVSQSPSNKVTEKGKDVELRCDPISGHTALYWYRQSLGQGLEFLIYFQGNSAPDKSGLPSDRFSAERTGGSVSTLTIQRTQQEDSAVYLCASKSGGSRTEQFFGPGTRLTVL.

This clonotype has more than one count but fewer than ten. The rearrangement uses TRBV2 and TRBJ2-6; 10 bases align to TRBD1. From germline, CDR1 is SNHLY and CDR2 FYNNEI. V was pared by 4 bases and J by 1 base, with 10 bases of the junction left unmatched. The CDR3 extends over 19 amino acids. CDR3 coding DNA: TGTGCCAGCAGTGCCCGACAGGGGGCGGCTTGGTCTGGGGCCAACGTCCTGACTTTC. Translating gives CASSARQGAAWSGANVLTF.

Many counts were recorded for this clonotype. The gene calls are TRBV7-2 and TRBJ1-3; D is possibly TRBD1 (6 bases). Trimming pared 4 bases from V and 0 bases from J, leaving 25 bases between. Germline assignment: CDR1 SGHTA and CDR2 FQGNSA. The CDR3 has 20 residues. CDR3 residues: CASSWLVQGSTSDSGNTIYF. The CDR3 nucleotides are TGTGCCAGCAGCTGGCTGGTCCAGGGGTCAACCAGCGACTCTGGAAACACCATATATTTT.

This clonotype has a handful of counts. The chain recombines TRBV3-1 with TRBJ2-2; perhaps TRBD1 as D (6 bases). V was shortened by 2 bases and J by 1 base, with 8 bases between the two germline ends. Germline V gene data show CDR1 as LGHDT and CDR2 as YNNKEL (reference sequence). This CDR3 is built from 15 residues. DNA of the CDR3: TGTGCCAGCAGCCAATTAGGGGGGAACACCGGGGAGCTGTTTTTT. Its protein is CASSQLGGNTGELFF.

This sequence joins TRBV19 and TRBJ2-6; a weak D match, TRBD2 (6 bases). Trimming cost V 1 base and J 0 bases, with 13 bases left between them. The germline V gene encodes CDR1 LNHDA and CDR2 SQIVND (reference sequence). The CDR3 sequence is 18 residues long. This CDR3 reads CASSIVGRTISGANVLTF. The DNA of the CDR3 is TGTGCCAGTAGTATAGTGGGCAGGACTATCTCTGGGGCCAACGTCCTGACTTTC. Filled out from reference TRBV19 and TRBJ2-6, the complete variable domain reads DGGITQSPKYLFRKEGQNVTLSCEQNLNHDAMYWYRQDPGQGLRLIYYSQIVNDFQKGDIAEGYSVSREKKESFPLTVTSAQKNPTAFYLCASSIVGRTISGANVLTFGAGSRLTVL.

This clonotype was seen just once. It is likely a read error, because the conserved phenylalanine at the end of the CDR3 is missing. The chain combines TRBV7-2 with TRBJ1-5; 11 bases align to TRBD1. The germline gives CDR1 SGHTA, CDR2 FQGNSA. This CDR3 spans 16 amino acids. Trimming at V came to 8 bases and at J to 3 bases, leaving 9 bases not matched to a gene. This CDR3 reads CASCYGTGGTNQPQHL. The CDR3 nucleotides read TGTGCCAGCTGCTACGGGACAGGGGGTACCAATCAGCCCCAGCATTTG.

Details on this clonotype: This CDR3 is missing its conserved last phenylalanine or tryptophan, likely due to a read error. The CDR3 nucleotides are TGTGCCAGCAGCCCACAGGGGACGATAGCCTCTGGGGCCAACGTCCTGACTTTA. Its translation: CASSPQGTIASGANVLTL. V gene TRBV7-2 combines with J gene TRBJ2-6; the match to TRBD1 covers 7 bases. The CDR3 is 18 residues long. V shed 5 bases and J 0 bases; nucleotides not matched to a gene: 10. CDR1 and CDR2 from the germline V gene are SGHTA and FQGNSA.

The chain couples TRBV2 to TRBJ2-7; TRBD2 matches 9 bases. With 7 bases clipped from V and 3 bases from J, the junction kept 19 bases outside the gene matches. Per the germline V gene, CDR1 is SNHLY and CDR2 is FYNNEI. The CDR3 is 18 amino acids. CDR3: CASILPGGTSRANYEQYF. The CDR3 nucleotides are TGTGCCAGCATCCTCCCAGGGGGGACTAGCCGAGCCAACTACGAGCAGTACTTC.

The J gene is TRBJ2-2, the V gene TRBV11-2, with a weak D call TRBD2 (6 bases). Trimming stripped 6 bases from V and 5 bases from J, with 13 bases between. Germline values: CDR1 SGHAT, CDR2 FQNNGV. The CDR3 has 14 amino acids. The CDR3, as DNA: TGTGCCAGCAGTAAACGCCGGGGGACCGGGGAGCTGTTTTTT. It specifies CASSKRRGTGELFF.

The table lists this clonotype with a few counts. V usage is TRBV6-1 and J usage is TRBJ1-1; D is unresolved. CDR3 length: 15 amino acids. CDR1 MNHNS and CDR2 SASEGT come from the germline V gene. Trimming removed 3 bases at V and 10 bases at J, with 21 bases between. The CDR3 DNA reads as TGTGCCAGCAGTGAGATATTTTGGGAGTCCATGGGAGCTTTCTTT. Its translation is CASSEIFWESMGAFF.

The V call is TRBV12-3 or TRBV12-4, the J call TRBJ2-7, with TRBD1 as a possible D gene (5 bases). Trimming removed 2 bases at V and 3 bases at J, with 14 bases between. CDR3 size: 15 residues. As DNA, the CDR3 is TGTGCCAGCAGTTTACTACCCAGGGAAAACTACGAGCAGTACTTC. This gives the protein CASSLLPRENYEQYF.

This clonotype came up a few times. V and J are TRBV28 and TRBJ2-1, with D perhaps TRBD1 or TRBD2 (5 bases each). The V gene lost 5 bases and the J gene lost 9 bases, with 20 bases spanning the gap. The CDR3 spans 15 residues. The germline CDR1 and CDR2 sequences are MDHEN and SYDVKM. CDR3 in amino acids: CASSIPGTTRGEQFF. The DNA of the CDR3 is TGTGCCAGCAGTATACCCGGGACCACAAGGGGTGAGCAGTTCTTC.

This clonotype has a handful of counts. The chain joins TRBV4-1 to TRBJ2-3; 8 positions match TRBD1. V dropped 4 bases and J dropped 5; count of bases not matched to a gene: 8. Germline CDR1 and CDR2: MGHRA and YSYEKL. The CDR3 loop spans 15 amino acids. CDR3 bases: TGCGCCAGCAGCCTCCAGACAGGGGAGAAAGATACGCAGTATTTT. Protein product: CASSLQTGEKDTQYF.

This chain uses TRBV13 with TRBJ2-7; 7 nucleotides agree with TRBD2. The junction had 3 bases not matched to a gene; V was cut back by 0 bases and J by 7 bases. This CDR3 is 13 amino acids long. Germline CDR1 PRHDT, CDR2 FYEKMQ (reference sequence). In DNA form, the CDR3 reads TGTGCCAGCAGCTTAGGGCTAGCGGATGAGCAGTACTTC. It specifies CASSLGLADEQYF.

The chain combines TRBV27 with TRBJ1-1; D uncertain. CDR1 MNHEY and CDR2 SMNVEV come from the germline V gene (reference sequence). Trimming left V 2 bases short and J 2 bases short, with 6 bases between. This CDR3 is built from 13 residues. The CDR3 loop is CASSLMANTEAFF. For the CDR3, the DNA is TGTGCCAGCAGTTTAATGGCAAACACTGAAGCTTTCTTT.

This clonotype was seen more than once but under ten times. This chain joins TRBV28 and TRBJ1-2; tentatively, D is TRBD1 (5 bases). Germline lookup yields CDR1 MDHEN and CDR2 SYDVKM. This CDR3 contains 15 residues. With 7 bases removed from V and 4 bases from J, the gap between germline ends came to 19 bases. Written as DNA, the CDR3 is TGTGCCAGCATCGCTATGGGGGAGCTCCTCTATGGCTACACCTTC. Protein product: CASIAMGELLYGYTF.

On this clonotype: A read error may produce the germline difference seen at one junction end. The gene calls are TRBV6-5 and TRBJ1-1; perhaps TRBD1 as D (6 bases). This CDR3 contains 15 residues. Germline V gene data show CDR1 as MNHEY and CDR2 as SVGAGI. The CDR3 sequence: CASSRQVTNTTEAFW. The CDR3 nucleotides are TGTGCCAGCAGTAGACAGGTCACCAATACCACCGAAGCTTTCTGG.